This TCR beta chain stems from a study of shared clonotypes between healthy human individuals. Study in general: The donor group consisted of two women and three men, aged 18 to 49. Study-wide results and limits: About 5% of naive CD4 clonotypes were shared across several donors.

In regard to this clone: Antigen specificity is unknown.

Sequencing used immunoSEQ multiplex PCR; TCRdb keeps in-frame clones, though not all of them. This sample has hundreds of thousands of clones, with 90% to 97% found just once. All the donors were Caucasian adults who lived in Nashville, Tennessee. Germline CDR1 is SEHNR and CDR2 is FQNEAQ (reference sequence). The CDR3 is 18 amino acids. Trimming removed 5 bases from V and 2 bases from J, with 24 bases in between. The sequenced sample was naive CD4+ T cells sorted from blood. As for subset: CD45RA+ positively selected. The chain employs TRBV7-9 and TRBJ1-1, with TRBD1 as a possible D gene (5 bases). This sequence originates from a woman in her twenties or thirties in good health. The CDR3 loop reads CASSLSYLPGTANTEAFF. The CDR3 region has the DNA TGTGCCAGCAGCCTCTCCTACCTACCCGGGACCGCTAACACTGAAGCTTTCTTT.